This entry lists 25 T cell receptor beta chains sequenced from one sample in a study of CD8 T cells in ankylosing spondylitis. Their antigens are not known. TCRdb itself ran the 5' RACE reads through MiXCR, one entry per CDR3 protein. The sample has about 800,000 distinct CDR3 sequences, approximately 12% seen once; the top ten hold around 0.51%. Study results and caveats: A TCR beta motif of roughly 8 highly homologous variants seemed to mark ankylosing spondylitis blood.

Specimen: blood, either unsorted or a sorted T cell fraction (not recorded which). These receptors all come from a male donor with ankylosing spondylitis.

This clonotype occurred a few times. The rearrangement joins TRBV6-1 to TRBJ2-1; D is possibly TRBD1 (5 bases). The germline V gene has CDR1 MNHNS and CDR2 SASEGT. CDR3 length: 14 amino acids. Trimming removed 8 bases from V and 0 bases from J, with 11 bases in between. CDR3: CASATGYSYNEQFF. The CDR3 DNA is TGTGCCAGCGCCACAGGTTACTCCTACAATGAGCAGTTCTTC.

This clonotype has a single count. V and J are TRBV7-2 and TRBJ2-1; D remains ambiguous. This CDR3 has 12 residues. Germline V CDR1 and CDR2: SGHTA, FQGNSA. The V end was cut by 5 bases, the J end by 10 bases, with 12 bases between. The CDR3 nucleotides read TGTGCCAGCAGCCACTATTCGCGCGAGCAGTTCTTC. It encodes CASSHYSREQFF. The full variable domain, rest sourced from reference TRBV7-2 and TRBJ2-1, is GAGVSQSPSNKVTEKGKDVELRCDPISGHTALYWYRQSLGQGLEFLIYFQGNSAPDKSGLPSDRFSAERTGGSVSTLTIQRTQQEDSAVYLCASSHYSREQFFGPGTRLTVL.

This clonotype turned up a few times. The gene calls are TRBV15 and TRBJ2-3; TRBD2 might be the D (6 bases). This CDR3 spans 16 amino acids. V dropped 0 bases and J dropped 2 bases, with 12 bases sitting between them. Germline V CDR1 and CDR2: LNHNV, YYDKDF (reference sequence). Here the CDR3 reads CATSRDVGGNTDTQYF. For the CDR3, the DNA is TGTGCCACCAGCAGAGATGTGGGGGGTAACACAGATACGCAGTATTTT.

This clonotype was counted a few times. The chain carries TRBV10-3 and TRBJ2-3; 7 bases line up with TRBD2. V gave up 3 bases and J gave up 0 bases; unmatched junction bases: 6. This CDR3 comprises 16 residues. Germline CDR1 is ENHRY and CDR2 is SYGVKD. For the CDR3, the DNA is TGTGCCATCAGTGATGCGGGGGTTGCTAGCACAGATACGCAGTATTTT. Its protein product is CAISDAGVASTDTQYF.

This clonotype came up a few times. The V and J genes are TRBV10-2 and TRBJ1-1; no clear D gene. Deletions cut 5 bases from V and 5 bases from J, with 18 bases between. The germline V gene has CDR1 WSHSY and CDR2 SAAADI. The CDR3 is 15 amino acids. For the CDR3, the DNA is TGCGCCAGCAGTCTCAATTGGGCAGGATGGACTGAAGCTTTCTTT. This gives the protein CASSLNWAGWTEAFF.

This clonotype occurred many times. This rearrangement joins TRBV10-3 to TRBJ1-2; 7 nucleotides match TRBD1. CDR3 length equals 13 residues. Germline values: CDR1 ENHRY, CDR2 SYGVKD. Losses at the gene ends were 2 bases for V and 3 bases for J; bases not matched to a gene: 0. Here the CDR3 reads CAISETGDYGYTF. CDR3 DNA sequence: TGTGCCATCAGTGAGACAGGGGACTATGGCTACACCTTC.

This chain connects TRBV9 to TRBJ2-7; D possibly corresponds to TRBD2 (5 bases). V lost 4 bases to trimming and J lost 3 bases, with 26 bases between them. The germline V gene encodes CDR1 SGDLS and CDR2 YYNGEE. CDR3 size: 18 residues. The CDR3 sequence is CASSPGPPSYSAGYEQYF. DNA for the CDR3: TGTGCCAGCAGCCCCGGGCCTCCCTCCTACTCGGCGGGCTACGAGCAGTACTTC.

The J gene is TRBJ2-7, the V gene TRBV4-3, with 10 bases aligning to TRBD2. Per the germline V gene, CDR1 is LGHNA and CDR2 is YSLEER. There are 16 residues in the CDR3. The V segment lost 0 bases and the J segment 5 bases; nucleotides outside the gene matches: 7. The CDR3, as DNA: TGCGCCAGCAGCCAAGATGAGGCTAGCGGGAGCCACGAGCAGTACTTC. This gives the protein CASSQDEASGSHEQYF.

This chain uses TRBV13 with TRBJ2-7, with D possibly being TRBD2 (6 bases). The CDR3 is made up of 16 amino acids. CDR1 and CDR2 (germline): PRHDT, FYEKMQ (reference sequence). V was cut by 2 bases and J by 2 bases, with 16 bases left in between. This CDR3 reads CASSLSWGGATYEQYF. The CDR3 nucleotides read TGTGCCAGCAGCTTATCCTGGGGCGGGGCGACCTACGAGCAGTACTTC. Variable domain in full (rest from reference TRBV13 and TRBJ2-7): AAGVIQSPRHLIKEKRETATLKCYPIPRHDTVYWYQQGPGQDPQFLISFYEKMQSDKGSIPDRFSAQQFSDYHSELNMSSLELGDSALYFCASSLSWGGATYEQYFGPGTRLTVT.

This clonotype has a handful of counts. The chain is built from TRBV29-1 and TRBJ1-1, with a possible D match to TRBD1 (6 bases). The germline V and J ends were trimmed by 7 bases and 7 bases, with 22 bases remaining between them. CDR3 length: 14 residues. The germline V gene encodes CDR1 SQVTM and CDR2 ANQGSEA. The CDR3 region is CSGRGHPGRIEAFF. The CDR3 region has the DNA TGCAGCGGACGGGGACACCCGGGGCGTATTGAAGCTTTCTTT.

This clonotype was recorded at least ten times. Written as DNA, the CDR3 is TGCAGCGTTGAGAGAGCGGGAGGCCCCCGATGGGAGACCCAGTACTTC. Translation gives CSVERAGGPRWETQYF. The genes are TRBV29-1 and TRBJ2-5, with 9 bases lining up with TRBD2. Germline assignment: CDR1 SQVTM and CDR2 ANQGSEA. The CDR3 consists of 16 residues. V was clipped by 3 bases and J by 5 bases; unmatched bases: 13.

This clonotype showed up just a few times. The chain uses TRBV15 and TRBJ1-1, with D perhaps matching TRBD1 (5 bases). V was cut by 9 bases and J by 1 base, with 15 bases left in between. Germline CDR1 reads LNHNV; CDR2 reads YYDKDF (reference sequence). This CDR3 has 14 residues. For the CDR3, the DNA is TGTGCCACGAAAATAGGGGCAAAGAACACTGAAGCTTTCTTT. This sequence encodes CATKIGAKNTEAFF.

The table lists this clonotype with many counts. The rearrangement joins TRBV29-1 to TRBJ2-2; perhaps TRBD1 as D (7 bases). CDR1 SQVTM and CDR2 ANQGSEA come from the germline V gene. The CDR3 is 15 residues long. V shed 2 bases and J shed 4 bases, with 14 bases lying between them. The CDR3 DNA reads as TGCAGCGTTGAACGCCGACAGGGAGGCACCGGGGAGCTGTTTTTT. This translates into CSVERRQGGTGELFF.

The rearrangement joins TRBV10-3 to TRBJ1-5; D remains unclear. The CDR3 totals 12 residues. Germline V gene sequence: CDR1 ENHRY, CDR2 SYGVKD. Deletions cut 2 bases from V and 6 bases from J, with 5 bases between. CDR3 loop: CAISEGSQPQHF. The CDR3 nucleotides are TGTGCCATCAGTGAGGGGAGTCAGCCCCAGCATTTT.

This rearrangement joins TRBV20-1 to TRBJ1-4; D gene unclear. CDR1 DFQATT and CDR2 SNEGSKA come from the germline V gene (reference sequence). This CDR3 region has 13 residues. V gave up 5 bases and J gave up 8 bases, with 15 bases separating them. CDR3 nucleotides: TGCAGTGCTTTTATTCCAGGAGAAGAAAAACTGTTTTTT. Its translation: CSAFIPGEEKLFF.

The CDR3, as DNA: TGCAGTGCTGAGGGACAGGACTATGGCTACACCTTC. This gives the protein CSAEGQDYGYTF. The chain has TRBV20-1 and TRBJ1-2, with 8 bases lining up with TRBD1. CDR1 is DFQATT and CDR2 is SNEGSKA in the germline V gene (reference sequence). V gave up 5 bases and J gave up 3 bases; unmatched junction bases: 2. This CDR3 is 12 amino acids long.

This clonotype was counted at least ten times. The chain uses TRBV12-3 or TRBV12-4 and TRBJ2-1; D is undetermined. This CDR3 has 12 residues. Trimming left V 6 bases short and J 5 bases short, with 8 bases between. The CDR3 bases are TGTGCCAGCAGGGCCCACAACAATGAGCAGTTCTTC. This translates into CASRAHNNEQFF.

This clonotype was seen repeatedly, ten times or more. This sequence joins TRBV29-1 and TRBJ2-1; tentatively, D is TRBD1 (5 bases). The V gene's germline CDR1 is SQVTM and CDR2 ANQGSEA. With 2 bases removed from V and 2 bases from J, the gap between germline ends came to 10 bases. The CDR3 has 14 residues. Here the CDR3 DNA reads TGCAGCGTTGAATCCTGGGGCACCTACAATGAGCAGTTCTTC. As protein: CSVESWGTYNEQFF.

This clonotype came up a few times. The chain carries TRBV5-8 and TRBJ2-5, with D tentatively TRBD1 or TRBD2 (5 bases each). Germline V lookup: CDR1 SGHTS, CDR2 YDEGEE. V was cut by 4 bases and J by 5 bases, with 18 bases left in between. CDR3 length: 15 amino acids. The CDR3 region is CASSPGREGEETQYF. The CDR3 nucleotides read TGTGCCAGCAGCCCCGGTCGTGAAGGGGAGGAGACCCAGTACTTC.

This clonotype was counted a few times. The rearrangement links TRBV20-1 to TRBJ2-1, with D possibly matching TRBD2 (6 bases). The CDR3 is 12 amino acids. Per the germline V gene, CDR1 is DFQATT and CDR2 is SNEGSKA (reference sequence). The V end lost 5 bases, the J end lost 7 bases, and 12 bases lay between the germline ends. The CDR3 sequence is CSAHTGTNEQFF. DNA of the CDR3: TGCAGTGCTCACACCGGGACTAATGAGCAGTTCTTC.

The V and J genes are TRBV6-1 and TRBJ1-2; D perhaps matches TRBD1 (5 bases). Germline V CDR1 and CDR2: MNHNS, SASEGT. V gave up 5 bases and J gave up 6 bases, with 19 bases separating them. This CDR3 contains 15 residues. The CDR3 coding sequence is TGTGCCAGCAGTACCTTCGGGGGTCTTGGTGATGGCTACACCTTC. Translation gives CASSTFGGLGDGYTF.

The chain is built from TRBV28 and TRBJ1-5; no clear D. V lost 4 bases and J 3 bases, leaving 16 bases between the germline ends. Germline lookup yields CDR1 MDHEN and CDR2 SYDVKM. CDR3 length equals 16 residues. The CDR3 DNA reads as TGTGCCAGCAGTTCGCCGTACCGCACAGCCAATCAGCCCCAGCATTTT. It is translated as CASSSPYRTANQPQHF. The full variable domain, with the rest looked up from reference TRBV28 and TRBJ1-5, is DVKVTQSSRYLVKRTGEKVFLECVQDMDHENMFWYRQDPGLGLRLIYFSYDVKMKEKGDIPEGYSVSREKKERFSLILESASTNQTSMYLCASSSPYRTANQPQHFGDGTRLSIL.

The chain employs TRBV20-1 and TRBJ2-2; 9 nucleotides match TRBD1. The V and J ends lost 5 bases and 4 bases, in that order; junction bases with no gene match: 2. Germline V lookup: CDR1 DFQATT, CDR2 SNEGSKA (reference sequence). CDR3 length: 13 amino acids. CDR3 sequence: CSAGGQGTGELFF. The CDR3 DNA sequence: TGCAGTGCTGGGGGACAGGGCACCGGGGAGCTGTTTTTT.

The chain employs TRBV27 and TRBJ2-3, with 7 bases identical to TRBD2. The ends lost 5 bases at V and 2 bases at J; junction bases unmatched: 13. Germline lookup yields CDR1 MNHEY and CDR2 SMNVEV (reference sequence). CDR3 length: 17 amino acids. The CDR3 nucleotides read TGTGCCAGCAGTCCGATGATGACTAGCCTCATCACAGATACGCAGTATTTT. It encodes CASSPMMTSLITDTQYF.

J is TRBJ1-2 and V is TRBV7-2; tentatively, D is TRBD1 (5 bases). This CDR3 is 12 amino acids long. CDR1 and CDR2 from the germline V gene are SGHTA and FQGNSA. Trimming took off 2 bases at V and 9 bases at J, with 10 bases between the two ends. The CDR3 DNA is TGTGCCAGCAGCTTACGGGGGAATCGCTACACCTTC. Translation gives CASSLRGNRYTF. Complete variable domain (other parts from reference TRBV7-2 and TRBJ1-2): GAGVSQSPSNKVTEKGKDVELRCDPISGHTALYWYRQSLGQGLEFLIYFQGNSAPDKSGLPSDRFSAERTGGSVSTLTIQRTQQEDSAVYLCASSLRGNRYTFGSGTRLTVV.